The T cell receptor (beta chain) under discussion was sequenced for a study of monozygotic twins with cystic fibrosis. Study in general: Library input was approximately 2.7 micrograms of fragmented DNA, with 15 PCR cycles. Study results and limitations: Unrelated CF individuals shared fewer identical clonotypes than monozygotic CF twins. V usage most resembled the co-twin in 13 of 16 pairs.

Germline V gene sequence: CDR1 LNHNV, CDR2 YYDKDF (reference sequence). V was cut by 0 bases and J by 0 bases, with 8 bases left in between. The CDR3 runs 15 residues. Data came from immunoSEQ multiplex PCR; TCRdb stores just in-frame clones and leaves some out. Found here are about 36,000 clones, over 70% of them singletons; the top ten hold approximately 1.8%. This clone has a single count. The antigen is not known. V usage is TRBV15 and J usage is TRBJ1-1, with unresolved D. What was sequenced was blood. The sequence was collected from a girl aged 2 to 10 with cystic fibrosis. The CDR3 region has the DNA TGTGCCACCAGCAGAGATACGGCCATGAACACTGAAGCTTTCTTT. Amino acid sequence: CATSRDTAMNTEAFF.